This TCR beta chain was documented in a study of blood T cells in healthy people across ages (dated by TCRdb to between 2014 and 2017). With respect to the entire study: In model experiments, template switching captured about one uniquely barcoded TCR beta cDNA molecule for every two T cells. To track age-related changes in TCR beta repertoire diversity, the study relied on deep sequencing normalized with unique cDNA molecular identifiers. The study analyzed two additional independent replicas of 1 million unique cDNA reads from the same blood draw for two donors, one aged 18 to 29 and one aged 80 or older. The donors were divided into four age groups: young (average 16 years), middle-aged (roughly 40), aged (roughly 66) and long-lived (about 90). Donors of different ages were randomly distributed across sequencing lanes to avoid experimental bias. Results the study describes overall, beyond this receptor: Observed TCR beta diversity correlated strongly with the percentage of naive T cells measured by flow cytometry. Because the CMV infection status of the donors was unknown, age-related changes in expanded clonotypes may potentially have been confounded. Because profiling used bulk unsorted PBMCs, naive and antigen-experienced compartments could not be compared conclusively. As age increased, observed TCR beta diversity per million T cells dropped in a roughly linear way, and a significant reduction was already evident by age about 40. Estimates of total diversity based on one million sequenced T cells were considered lower bounds and underestimates. Compared with the aged group, the long-lived group had more naive CD4+ T cells, fewer expanded clones and increased TCR diversity, suggesting age selection.

The receptor library was made with 5' RACE. The sequencing machine was an Illumina HiSeq 2500. A second PCR of roughly 7 to 11 cycles was performed with a sample-barcoded 5' primer and a J-beta primer mix. A unique molecular identifier was introduced onto each TCR beta cDNA molecule by a template-switch 5' adaptor carrying 12 random nucleotides. Each sample yielded at least 3 million CDR3-containing paired-end reads. First-strand cDNA synthesis was performed from all RNA using the Mint cDNA synthesis kit, with priming by a TRBC-specific oligonucleotide. Following uracil-DNA glycosylase treatment, a first 18-cycle PCR with universal primers M1SS and BC2_uni_R was performed on all cDNA. On the study's bioinformatics: For normalization, 1 million high-quality reads were randomly selected from each sample, with every read carrying a distinct molecular identifier. Instead of being binned into consensus sequences, reads with shared molecular identifiers were discarded. MiTCR, set to a Q25 quality threshold and the strictest error-elimination algorithm, was used for CDR3 identification, clonotype clustering and error correction. A nonparametric unseen species model with Euler transformation was used to estimate a lower bound on total TCR beta diversity. TCRdb trimmed public reads at Q25 via fastp, called clones via MiXCR and kept in-frame beta chains. Every entry covers one CDR3 protein and lists the most common genes and DNA from its rows. What appears here as the V and J calls and clone size reflects TCRdb's work, not the paper's. In this sample the table shows about 1.8 million distinct CDR3 sequences, roughly 49% of which occur a single time. The ten largest account for around 2.1% of the sample.

Systemically healthy Caucasian individuals from Russia, around 39 in total and aged about 6 to 95 years, were included as donors. Each donor gave ten milliliters of peripheral blood, drawn into EDTA-treated Vacutainer tubes. PBMCs were isolated by Ficoll-Paque density-gradient centrifugation, with at least 7 million obtained per sample. Total RNA, at least 5.5 micrograms per sample, was extracted from PBMCs with Trizol reagent. For every donor, flow cytometry on a PBMC aliquot measured the percentage of naive CD45RAhigh/CD27high T cells. About this clonotype: Its target antigen remains unknown. Qualities for individual bases were not recorded, and no much larger clone is one base off.

As encoded in the germline V gene, CDR1 is SGHAT while CDR2 is FQNNGV. Compared with germline, V lacks 2 bases and J lacks 5 bases; bases without a gene match: 14. The CDR3 runs 18 residues from the cysteine to the phenylalanine. Of all the DNA, just the CDR3 is kept, 54 bases in frame from base 1. This TCR came from a woman aged 40 to 50 in good health. Sequencing input: blood. This chain is built from TRBV11-2 and TRBJ2-3, and 9 bases in between align with TRBD2. The CDR3 amino acid sequence is: CASSLLGFGGRAIDTQYF. The DNA sequence is as follows: TGTGCCAGCAGCTTATTGGGGTTTGGCGGGAGGGCGATAGATACGCAGTATTTT.